These T cell receptor beta chains were read from a single sample in a study of lymphopenia after photon versus proton radiotherapy. Here immunoSEQ multiplex PCR was the method, and the copy in TCRdb shows in-frame clones only, minus some. Here the sample spans 30,000 to 40,000 clones, about 94% being singletons. The input for sequencing was peripheral blood, taken from a patient treated with photon-based radiotherapy. The receptors were sampled from a man aged 60-69 years with cholangiocarcinoma. The CDR3 runs from the conserved cysteine through the conserved F or W. A D gene is named only where the DNA matches it firmly. Expanded clones get a size class; other rows say once, few or many, or leave the size out.

v_gene: TRBV19; d_gene: TRBD2; j_gene: TRBJ2-1; abundance: -; CDR3nt: TGTGCCAGTAGTACGACTAGCGGGATTGGTGGTGAGCAGTTCTTC; CDR3aa: CASSTTSGIGGEQFF
v_gene: TRBV10-2; d_gene: -; j_gene: TRBJ2-7; abundance: few; CDR3nt: TGCGCCAGCACCCAGGGGTCGAGCGAGCAGTACTTC; CDR3aa: CASTQGSSEQYF
v_gene: TRBV18; d_gene: -; j_gene: TRBJ1-6; abundance: -; CDR3nt: TGTGCCAGCTCACCACCGTTTGAGCATTCACCCCTCCACTTT; CDR3aa: CASSPPFEHSPLHF
v_gene: TRBV13; d_gene: -; j_gene: TRBJ2-1; abundance: -; CDR3nt: TGTGCCAGCAGCTTGGGTCGGTCCTACAATGAGCAGTTCTTC; CDR3aa: CASSLGRSYNEQFF
v_gene: TRBV10-1; d_gene: -; j_gene: TRBJ1-3; abundance: once; CDR3nt: TGCGCCAGCAGTAAAGCCGGGACCGGACCTGGAAACACCATATATTTT; CDR3aa: CASSKAGTGPGNTIYF
v_gene: TRBV6-5; d_gene: TRBD1; j_gene: TRBJ2-7; abundance: -; CDR3nt: TGTGCCAGCAGTTTGGACAGGGGGATCTACGAGCAGTACTTC; CDR3aa: CASSLDRGIYEQYF
v_gene: TRBV5-4; d_gene: TRBD1; j_gene: TRBJ2-7; abundance: once; CDR3nt: TGTGCCAGCAGCTTGGGCAGGGGGCTAATCTACGAGCAGTACTTC; CDR3aa: CASSLGRGLIYEQYF
v_gene: TRBV4-1; d_gene: TRBD2; j_gene: TRBJ2-1; abundance: -; CDR3nt: TGCGCCAGCAGCCAAGATAAAGGACTAGCGGGAGAACCGGGCAATGAGCAGTTCTTC; CDR3aa: CASSQDKGLAGEPGNEQFF
v_gene: TRBV28; d_gene: -; j_gene: TRBJ2-5; abundance: -; CDR3nt: TGTGCCAGCAGTCCCCCCAGGGGGGGAGAGACCCAGTACTTC; CDR3aa: CASSPPRGGETQYF
v_gene: TRBV11-2; d_gene: TRBD1; j_gene: TRBJ2-3; abundance: few; CDR3nt: TGTGCCAGCAGCAATACAGGGGGGTTTACAGATACGCAGTATTTT; CDR3aa: CASSNTGGFTDTQYF
v_gene: TRBV10-2; d_gene: -; j_gene: TRBJ2-5; abundance: -; CDR3nt: TGCGCCAGCAGTGAGGGGGAGACCCAGTACTTC; CDR3aa: CASSEGETQYF
v_gene: TRBV7-2; d_gene: TRBD2; j_gene: TRBJ2-3; abundance: -; CDR3nt: TGTGCCAGCAGCTTAGCTTCAACTAGCGGGGGCATAGATACGCAGTATTTT; CDR3aa: CASSLASTSGGIDTQYF
v_gene: TRBV19; d_gene: -; j_gene: TRBJ2-7; abundance: -; CDR3nt: TGTGCCAGTAGTATAGAGGCAGGACTTGAGCAGTACTTC; CDR3aa: CASSIEAGLEQYF
v_gene: TRBV19; d_gene: TRBD1; j_gene: TRBJ2-2; abundance: -; CDR3nt: TGTGCCAGTATAGGGGGCATACGCACCGGGGAGCTGTTTTTT; CDR3aa: CASIGGIRTGELFF
v_gene: TRBV6-6; d_gene: -; j_gene: TRBJ2-7; abundance: -; CDR3nt: TGTGCCAGCAGCAGGACCTCTCCCTACGAGCAGTACTTC; CDR3aa: CASSRTSPYEQYF
v_gene: TRBV19; d_gene: -; j_gene: TRBJ1-1; abundance: -; CDR3nt: TGTGCCAGTGCACAGGGAGGGGACACTGAGGCTTTCTTT; CDR3aa: CASAQGGDTEAFF
v_gene: TRBV7-9; d_gene: -; j_gene: TRBJ2-1; abundance: -; CDR3nt: TGTGCCAGCAGCCTGGACGGGAATGAGCAGTTCTTC; CDR3aa: CASSLDGNEQFF
v_gene: TRBV28; d_gene: -; j_gene: TRBJ1-4; abundance: -; CDR3nt: TGTGCCAGCAGTTTCCGCGTACAGGGAGCTAATGAAAAACTGTTTTTT; CDR3aa: CASSFRVQGANEKLFF
v_gene: TRBV28; d_gene: -; j_gene: TRBJ2-1; abundance: -; CDR3nt: TGTGCCAGCAGAAACGGAGGGTCTAACAATGAGCAGTTCTTC; CDR3aa: CASRNGGSNNEQFF
v_gene: TRBV28; d_gene: -; j_gene: TRBJ1-4; abundance: -; CDR3nt: TGTGCCAGCAGTTCACGACGAGGGGCGAGGGAAAAACTGTTTTTT; CDR3aa: CASSSRRGAREKLFF
v_gene: TRBV7-2; d_gene: -; j_gene: TRBJ2-7; abundance: -; CDR3nt: TGTGCCAGCAGCCCGAACTACGAGCAGTACTTC; CDR3aa: CASSPNYEQYF
v_gene: TRBV2; d_gene: TRBD2; j_gene: TRBJ2-5; abundance: -; CDR3nt: TGTGCCAGCAGTAAAATGGGGACTAGAGAGGGGACCCAGTACTTC; CDR3aa: CASSKMGTREGTQYF
v_gene: TRBV11-2; d_gene: -; j_gene: TRBJ2-2; abundance: -; CDR3nt: TGTGCCAGCAGCTTATTTTCCTGGAACACCGGGGAGCTGTTTTTT; CDR3aa: CASSLFSWNTGELFF
v_gene: TRBV18; d_gene: TRBD1; j_gene: TRBJ1-2; abundance: -; CDR3nt: TGTGCCAGCTCACCGGGACAGGGGGCCGGCTACACCTTC; CDR3aa: CASSPGQGAGYTF
v_gene: TRBV9; d_gene: TRBD1; j_gene: TRBJ1-5; abundance: -; CDR3nt: TGTGCCAGCAGCCAGACCGGACAGGGTCAGCCCCAGCATTTT; CDR3aa: CASSQTGQGQPQHF
v_gene: TRBV27; d_gene: -; j_gene: TRBJ2-1; abundance: -; CDR3nt: TGTGCCAGCAGCGCATTGCGGGACAATGAGCAGTTCTTC; CDR3aa: CASSALRDNEQFF
v_gene: TRBV28; d_gene: TRBD1; j_gene: TRBJ1-5; abundance: -; CDR3nt: TGTGCCAGCAGAAGAAACTACCAACAGGGGGGCAATCAGCCCCAGCATTTT; CDR3aa: CASRRNYQQGGNQPQHF
v_gene: TRBV19; d_gene: -; j_gene: TRBJ1-5; abundance: -; CDR3nt: TGTGCCAGTAGTATAGGGGGTTACCGGGAGAATCAGCCCCAGCATTTT; CDR3aa: CASSIGGYRENQPQHF